This T cell receptor (beta chain) derives from a study of human T cells and chemical hapten exposure. Study-level background: All through the roughly 23-week study, the scalp of each patient received diphenylcyclopropenone doses weekly.

Library preparation tagged each individual cDNA molecule with a unique molecular identifier. One entry per CDR3 protein, called by TCRdb with MiXCR from the RACE reads. This table has over 80,000 distinct CDR3 sequences, approximately 11% appearing once. There are many counts of this clonotype. Antigen specificity is unknown. Broader study findings: Clustering by CDR3 similarity yielded significantly more large clusters from expanded TCRs than controls.

Time point noted: patch test 3, about 24 weeks after DPC sensitization. Documented treatment: therapeutic diphenylcyclopropenone sensitization with weekly scalp DPC. The clonotype originates from a young woman with alopecia areata. Some clones in this sample may be carry-over from other donors' samples. Source: whole blood, taken in connection with sensitization to the hapten diphenylcyclopropenone (DPC).

CDR3 in DNA: TGTGCCAGCAGCCCCGGGGAGCGGGGGGCAGATACGCAGTATTTT. Translation: CASSPGERGADTQYF. The chain couples TRBV11-2 to TRBJ2-3; TRBD2 matches at 9 bases. The CDR3 extends over 15 amino acids. Germline V gene lookup returns CDR1 SGHAT and CDR2 FQNNGV. V was pared by 5 bases and J by 4 bases, with 7 bases of the junction left unmatched.